Listed below are T cell receptor beta chains from one sample, sequenced in a study of T cell responses to AZD1222 COVID-19 vaccine. The assay was immunoSEQ multiplex PCR, and TCRdb's table has in-frame clones only and misses some. The table includes about 140,000 clones, more than 90% detected once. The sample was peripheral blood, taken on day 0 of AZD1222 vaccination. The receptor source for this set is an adult in good health. Both conserved end residues are trimmed from each CDR3. The listing skips clone size in some rows; elsewhere it reads once, few, many or a size class.

J: TRBJ1-6
size: -
V: TRBV4-1
CDR3: ASSQQMLNSPLH

J: TRBJ2-2
size: -
V: TRBV28
CDR3: ASSFGGTLMNTGELF

J: TRBJ1-5
size: -
V: TRBV28
CDR3: ASSLSGTFQPQH

J: TRBJ1-1
size: -
V: TRBV7-9
CDR3: ASSEEGRTEAF

J: TRBJ2-5
size: few
V: TRBV28
CDR3: ASRRTSGTGGETQY

J: TRBJ2-7
size: -
V: TRBV3-1/TRBV3-2
CDR3: ASSQGYGTYEQY

J: TRBJ1-3
size: -
V: TRBV18
CDR3: ASSPTSSGNTIY

J: TRBJ1-1
size: once
V: TRBV28
CDR3: ASSYRTGAAF

J: TRBJ1-1
size: -
V: TRBV28
CDR3: ASGGRPDRTTEAF

J: TRBJ1-1
size: -
V: TRBV11-2
CDR3: ASSLVGSNPNTEAF

J: TRBJ2-1
size: -
V: TRBV28
CDR3: ASRAVMYNEQF

J: TRBJ2-1
size: -
V: TRBV29-1
CDR3: SSHRGHEQF

J: TRBJ2-2
size: once
V: TRBV6-5
CDR3: ASSYGLQGRTGELF

J: TRBJ1-4
size: few
V: TRBV29-1
CDR3: SVQGSATNEKLF

J: TRBJ2-7
size: once
V: TRBV7-9
CDR3: ARSGGAGYEQY

J: TRBJ1-1
size: -
V: TRBV28
CDR3: ASSQTGGRTEAF

J: TRBJ1-5
size: -
V: TRBV28
CDR3: ASSPPAYSNQPQH

J: TRBJ2-7
size: -
V: TRBV7-2
CDR3: ASSLGLEREQY

J: TRBJ1-3
size: -
V: TRBV7-9
CDR3: ASSHLRDIFGNTIY

J: TRBJ1-1
size: -
V: TRBV10-3
CDR3: AISQGPNTEAF

J: TRBJ1-4
size: -
V: TRBV2
CDR3: ASSEAGTGFKNEKLF

J: TRBJ1-2
size: -
V: TRBV12-1
CDR3: ASSVLFPNYGYT

J: TRBJ1-2
size: -
V: TRBV29-1
CDR3: SVRQGHYGYT

J: TRBJ2-7
size: -
V: TRBV5-6
CDR3: ASSLFGGSIYEQY

J: TRBJ2-7
size: -
V: TRBV2
CDR3: ASSENEQY

J: TRBJ2-1
size: -
V: TRBV27
CDR3: ASSFNEDNEQF

J: TRBJ2-3
size: -
V: TRBV29-1
CDR3: SVDWLAGVTQY